This record covers a single T cell receptor beta chain. Enrollees, roughly 18 to 95 years old, lived in about two dozen US areas. The sample belongs to a study of blood T cell repertoires in COVID-19. About the study: Samples taken during acute and convalescent COVID-19 were collected in the United States, Italy and Spain. The analysed material was cDNA or gDNA that came from T cells, B-cell-depleted T cells, or PBMCs.

Study processing details: Estimated nucleated cell counts came from reference gene primer amplification. Generated by immunoSEQ multiplex PCR, the TCRdb table keeps only in-frame clones and is missing some. The V and J calls and the clone size are those of that table, but D and trimming were determined from the DNA. The sample consists of around 340,000 clones, 88% of them appearing once. Germline V gene lookup returns CDR1 GTSNPN and CDR2 SVGIG (reference sequence). The CDR3 totals 17 residues. With 3 bases clipped from V and 7 bases from J, the junction kept 15 bases outside the gene matches. This clonotype was obtained from a woman aged 30 to 39 who had been exposed to COVID-19. The specimen sequenced was PBMCs or T cells enriched from blood (not recorded which). The J gene is TRBJ2-7, the V gene TRBV30, with 13 bases that match TRBD2. This CDR3 reads CAWRAGTSGIIMEEQYF. For the CDR3, the DNA is TGTGCCTGGAGAGCAGGGACTAGCGGGATTATCATGGAGGAGCAGTACTTC.